This passage covers 21 T cell receptor beta chains from one sample sequenced in a study of tumor and adjacent non-tumor tissue in lung cancer. RNA was extracted from bulk tissue without any cell sorting. TCRbeta libraries were built with three rounds of nested PCR, modified from ARM-PCR. TCRdb itself ran the multiplex PCR reads through MiXCR, one entry per CDR3 protein. The sample has approximately 70,000 distinct CDR3 sequences, 73% seen once. Sequenced sample: lung tumor tissue. These receptors originate from a man in his fifties or sixties with non-small cell lung cancer.

About this clonotype: The CDR3 does not close with the conserved phenylalanine or tryptophan, likely indicating a read error. This chain joins TRBV6-6 and TRBJ2-5; 8 nucleotides match TRBD2. The V gene end was trimmed by 9 bases and the J gene end by 4 bases; junction bases not matched to a gene: 16. In germline, CDR1 is MNHNY, CDR2 SVGAGI (reference sequence). This CDR3 comprises 16 residues. The CDR3 DNA reads as TGTGCCAGGAGACCCGGAGCGGGAGCTTGGATAGAGACCCAGTACCTC. This codes for CARRPGAGAWIETQYL.

The chain uses TRBV10-2 and TRBJ2-7, with 8 bases identical to TRBD1. This CDR3 comprises 15 residues. The V and J ends lost 7 bases and 0 bases, in that order; junction bases with no gene match: 8. Germline assignment: CDR1 WSHSY and CDR2 SAAADI. The CDR3 region is CASTPRTGPSYEQYF. CDR3 DNA: TGCGCCAGCACTCCCAGGACAGGGCCCTCCTACGAGCAGTACTTC.

This clonotype appeared a single time. A junction end diverges from the germline sequence, so it may reflect a read error. CDR3 region: CTISALARADAFF. The CDR3 bases are TGTACCATCTCAGCTTTGGCACGCGCTGATGCTTTCTTT. This chain uses TRBV6-1 with TRBJ1-1; D remains ambiguous. There are 13 residues in the CDR3. Per the germline V gene, CDR1 is MNHNS and CDR2 is SASEGT.

About this clonotype itself: Its ends do not fully match the called genes, so a read error is possible. The chain links TRBV2 to TRBJ1-1, with D uncertain. Germline values: CDR1 SNHLY, CDR2 FYNNEI. This CDR3 spans 13 amino acids. In DNA, the CDR3 is TGTGCCTGCAGTGAAGTGGAGGGCACTGAAGCTTTCTTT. Translated, it gives CACSEVEGTEAFF.

The chain has TRBV5-1 and TRBJ1-2; the D gene is possibly TRBD1 (5 bases). The CDR3 is 13 residues long. Germline assignment: CDR1 SGHRS and CDR2 YFSETQ. The V end was cut by 5 bases, the J end by 8 bases, with 16 bases between. CDR3 residues: CASREGESLGYTF. Here the CDR3 DNA reads TGCGCCAGCAGGGAAGGGGAGAGTTTAGGCTACACCTTC.

The table lists this clonotype with many counts. This chain uses TRBV14 with TRBJ2-1; TRBD1 might be the D (6 bases). The V end was cut by 2 bases, the J end by 10 bases, with 12 bases between. In germline, CDR1 is SGHDN, CDR2 FVKESK. The CDR3 loop spans 13 amino acids. Written as DNA, the CDR3 is TGTGCCAGCAGCCAATGGACCGGGACAGAGCAGTTCTTC. It encodes CASSQWTGTEQFF.

With respect to this clonotype: This may come from a read error, since a much larger clone is one base off. This rearrangement joins TRBV5-5 to TRBJ2-5; maybe TRBD1 (8 bases). This CDR3 comprises 14 residues. Germline values: CDR1 SGHKS, CDR2 YYEKEE (reference sequence). DNA for the CDR3: TGTGCCGGCAGCATCGGACAGGGAGGGGAGACCCAGTACTTC. This translates into CAGSIGQGGETQYF.

CDR3 sequence (DNA): TGTGCTAATGGCCCGGACGTCATTCAGCCCCAGCATTTT. It yields the protein CANGPDVIQPQHF. The V gene is TRBV12-5, the J gene TRBJ1-5; D is undetermined. Trimming removed 10 bases at V and 6 bases at J, with 16 bases between. The CDR3 is made up of 13 amino acids. From germline, CDR1 is LGHNT and CDR2 FRNRAP.

In regard to this clonotype: The junction departs from germline at one end; a sequencing error may be responsible. The chain employs TRBV2 and TRBJ2-1; TRBD2 agrees at 13 bases. CDR3 length: 16 residues. Germline V lookup: CDR1 SNHLY, CDR2 FYNNEI. CDR3 protein: CASSPSGLAGVNEEFF. The DNA of the CDR3 is TGTGCCAGCAGTCCCTCCGGACTAGCGGGAGTTAATGAGGAGTTCTTC.

With respect to this clonotype: No conserved phenylalanine or tryptophan ends this CDR3, so it is likely a read error. This chain connects TRBV20-1 to TRBJ2-5, with a possible D match to TRBD1 (6 bases). Germline V gene data show CDR1 as DFQATT and CDR2 as SNEGSKA (reference sequence). The CDR3 is made up of 14 amino acids. In DNA form, the CDR3 reads TGCAGTACTAGATTCAAGACAGGACAAGAGACCCAGTACTTA. It is translated as CSTRFKTGQETQYL.

As concerns this clonotype: A junction boundary mismatches the germline segment, possibly from a read error. The chain is built from TRBV12-3 or TRBV12-4 and TRBJ2-1; 7 bases are a match to TRBD2. The CDR3 is made up of 15 amino acids. The CDR3 region has the DNA TGTCGCAGCAGTTTCCCTCAGCGGGACCACAATGAGCAGTTCTTT. It is translated as CRSSFPQRDHNEQFF.

Concerning this clonotype: At one end the junction does not follow the germline gene, possibly because of a read error. V usage is TRBV6-6 and J usage is TRBJ1-3, with 8 bases identical to TRBD1. Germline V lookup: CDR1 MNHNY, CDR2 SVGAGI (reference sequence). The CDR3 spans 13 residues. CDR3 DNA sequence: TGTGCAAGCCTTAATGGACAGGGCAACACCTTATATTTT. This codes for CASLNGQGNTLYF.

Turning to this clonotype: At one end, the junction sequence differs from germline, possibly due to a read error. The chain combines TRBV28 with TRBJ2-5, with D hard to call. Germline V gives CDR1 MDHEN, CDR2 SYDVKM. The CDR3 spans 14 residues. This CDR3 reads CASSPQETQETQYF. CDR3 bases: TGTGCTAGCAGTCCCCAGGAAACCCAAGAGACCCAGTACTTC.

For this clonotype: Mismatch with germline at one junction end may stem from a read error. The gene calls are TRBV20-1 and TRBJ2-7, with TRBD2 as a possible D gene (6 bases). Germline-derived CDR1 and CDR2 are DFQATT and SNEGSKA (reference sequence). CDR3 size: 15 residues. CDR3: CRLQAAKGRLNEQYF. The CDR3 nucleotides are TGCAGACTTCAAGCCGCGAAGGGGAGGCTGAACGAGCAATACTTC.

The chain has TRBV6-5 and TRBJ2-7; TRBD2 might be the D (6 bases). The CDR3 is 14 residues long. Looked up from germline, CDR1 is MNHEY and CDR2 is SVGAGI. Trimming cost V 4 bases and J 10 bases, with 20 bases left between them. DNA of the CDR3: TGTGCCAGCAGTTTACTAGGACTATCGTCTAAACAGTACTTC. Its translation is CASSLLGLSSKQYF.

The CDR3 is CSAPLAGGPPRTDTQYF. CDR3 sequence (DNA): TGCAGTGCCCCACTCGCGGGTGGCCCCCCTAGAACAGATACGCAGTATTTT. The J gene is TRBJ2-3, the V gene TRBV20-1; TRBD2 might be the D (5 bases). V lost 6 bases and J 3 bases, leaving 25 bases between the germline ends. CDR1 DFQATT and CDR2 SNEGSKA come from the germline V gene (reference sequence). CDR3 length: 17 amino acids.

The chain is built from TRBV7-9 and TRBJ1-4; D might be TRBD1 (5 bases). CDR1 is SEHNR, CDR2 FQNEAQ, per germline (reference sequence). The CDR3 totals 14 residues. Trimming removed 5 bases at V and 5 bases at J, with 12 bases between. The CDR3 loop is CASSPGRANEKLFF. The CDR3 region has the DNA TGTGCCAGCAGCCCGGGGCGGGCCAATGAAAAACTGTTTTTT. Full variable domain (rest looked up from reference TRBV7-9 and TRBJ1-4): DTGVSQNPRHKITKRGQNVTFRCDPISEHNRLYWYRQTLGQGPEFLTYFQNEAQLEKSRLLSDRFSAERPKGSFSTLEIQRTEQGDSAMYLCASSPGRANEKLFFGSGTQLSVL.

The V gene is TRBV6-4, the J gene TRBJ2-5, with D possibly matching TRBD1 (6 bases). CDR3 length equals 13 residues. CDR1 and CDR2 (germline): MRHNA, SNTAGT. This CDR3 reads CISSRTAEETQYF. The CDR3 DNA sequence: TGTATCAGCAGTAGGACAGCCGAAGAGACCCAGTACTTC.

Points on this clonotype: One end of the junction does not line up with germline, which may come from a read error. The chain joins TRBV28 to TRBJ2-2; TRBD1 matches at 10 bases. The germline gives CDR1 MDHEN, CDR2 SYDVKM. The CDR3 has 16 amino acids. CDR3 DNA sequence: TGTGCCAGCAGTTTACACCGGGACAGGGGCACCGGGAAGCTGTTTTTT. It specifies CASSLHRDRGTGKLFF.

Points on this clonotype: A read error may produce the germline difference seen at one junction end. The chain employs TRBV11-3 and TRBJ1-5; 7 bases line up with TRBD1. The CDR3 is 16 amino acids. CDR1 is SGHNT and CDR2 is YENEEA in the germline V gene. The CDR3 DNA is TGTGCCAGCAGCTTAGTTTGCAGGGGGACAAATCAGCCTCAGCATTTT. This encodes CASSLVCRGTNQPQHF. The variable domain in full, with the rest retrieved from reference TRBV11-3 and TRBJ1-5, is EAGVVQSPRYKIIEKKQPVAFWCNPISGHNTLYWYLQNLGQGPELLIRYENEEAVDDSQLPKDRFSAERLKGVDSTLKIQPAELGDSAVYLCASSLVCRGTNQPQHFGDGTRLSIL.

This clonotype has more than one count but fewer than ten. One end of the junction does not line up with germline, which may come from a read error. J is TRBJ2-6 and V is TRBV6-1, with D perhaps TRBD1 (5 bases). This CDR3 is built from 14 residues. The germline gives CDR1 MNHNS, CDR2 SASEGT. The CDR3 is CARSDNSGAKVLTF. CDR3 coding DNA: TGTGCCAGAAGTGACAACTCTGGGGCAAAAGTACTGACTTTC.